This T cell receptor beta chain was sequenced for a study of CD8 T cells in Susac syndrome. CDR1 is SGHDN and CDR2 is FVKESK in the germline V gene. The CDR3 totals 16 residues. V was clipped by 2 bases and J by 4 bases; unmatched bases: 3. Random hexamers were used to reverse transcribe about 0.5 to 1 ug of RNA. The authors amplified TCR beta CDR3 across 54 Vbeta and 13 Jbeta using immunoSEQ multiplex PCR. TCRdb called the immunoSEQ multiplex PCR reads again in MiXCR, with one record for every CDR3 protein. Of some 150,000 distinct CDR3 sequences in the sample, around 95% were seen once. Included as multiple sclerosis controls were treatment-naive patients who had stable or active relapsing-remitting disease.

The receptor comes from a human donor with multiple sclerosis. This chain joins TRBV14 and TRBJ2-3; 13 nucleotides match TRBD2. Sample: CD8+ T cells from PBMCs. CDR3 sequence: CASSQWTSGGADTQYF. In DNA form, the CDR3 reads TGTGCCAGCAGCCAATGGACTAGCGGGGGTGCAGATACGCAGTATTTT. Complete variable domain (other parts from reference TRBV14 and TRBJ2-3): EAGVTQFPSHSVIEKGQTVTLRCDPISGHDNLYWYRRVMGKEIKFLLHFVKESKQDESGMPNNRFLAERTGGTYSTLKVQPAELEDSGVYFCASSQWTSGGADTQYFGPGTRLTVL.